The rows below give T cell receptor beta chains drawn from one sample of a study of CD8 T cells in Susac syndrome. One entry per CDR3 protein, called by TCRdb with MiXCR from the immunoSEQ multiplex PCR reads. This sample has over 95,000 distinct CDR3 sequences, with 80% to 95% found just once. The specimen was CD4+ T cells from PBMCs. The receptors were sampled from a human donor in good health. CDR3s include the opening cysteine and the closing phenylalanine or tryptophan. Fields, in order: J gene, V gene, CDR3 protein.

J gene: TRBJ2-2
V gene: TRBV4-3
CDR3 protein: CASSQDGTATGELFF

J gene: TRBJ2-2
V gene: TRBV6-5
CDR3 protein: CASSYSIMVVGTAGELFF

J gene: TRBJ2-3
V gene: TRBV6-6
CDR3 protein: CASSPGLGFGDTQYF

J gene: TRBJ2-6
V gene: TRBV9
CDR3 protein: CASSVARANSGANVLTF

J gene: TRBJ1-5
V gene: TRBV20-1
CDR3 protein: CSAVRRGQPQHF

J gene: TRBJ1-2
V gene: TRBV6-4
CDR3 protein: CASSPGPANYGYTF

J gene: TRBJ1-1
V gene: TRBV27
CDR3 protein: CASSSKGITEAFF

J gene: TRBJ1-1
V gene: TRBV19
CDR3 protein: CASSMDRTNTEAFF

J gene: TRBJ1-1
V gene: TRBV6-5
CDR3 protein: CASSQRRGDTEAFF

J gene: TRBJ2-2
V gene: TRBV20-1
CDR3 protein: CSAVPGSNTGELFF

J gene: TRBJ2-5
V gene: TRBV9
CDR3 protein: CASSVLGETQYF

J gene: TRBJ1-3
V gene: TRBV4-3
CDR3 protein: CASSQDMVSSGNTIYF

J gene: TRBJ1-1
V gene: TRBV5-5
CDR3 protein: CASSWRQGAGTEAFF

J gene: TRBJ1-5
V gene: TRBV6-1
CDR3 protein: CASSEETGTNQPQHF

J gene: TRBJ2-1
V gene: TRBV6-2/TRBV6-3
CDR3 protein: CASSYLSSYNEQFF

J gene: TRBJ2-7
V gene: TRBV29-1
CDR3 protein: CSGTGQGREQYF

J gene: TRBJ1-2
V gene: TRBV7-9
CDR3 protein: CASRSIYGYTF

J gene: TRBJ2-1
V gene: TRBV7-3
CDR3 protein: CASSLFPAPIEDNEQFF

J gene: TRBJ1-2
V gene: TRBV28
CDR3 protein: CASSLKDRGYGYTF

J gene: TRBJ2-4
V gene: TRBV29-1
CDR3 protein: CSVEFRTSGMRDIQYF

J gene: TRBJ1-1
V gene: TRBV29-1
CDR3 protein: CSVEDLGGTGPTEAFF

J gene: TRBJ2-1
V gene: TRBV9
CDR3 protein: CASSPGLEAYNEQFF

J gene: TRBJ2-3
V gene: TRBV29-1
CDR3 protein: CSALGQQRGDTQYF

J gene: TRBJ1-2
V gene: TRBV18
CDR3 protein: CASSPSDRGSYTF

J gene: TRBJ1-1
V gene: TRBV30
CDR3 protein: CAWSVLENTEAFF

J gene: TRBJ1-1
V gene: TRBV5-6
CDR3 protein: CASSFSSRSTEAFF

J gene: TRBJ2-3
V gene: TRBV5-1
CDR3 protein: CASSLLAGGFTDTQYF

J gene: TRBJ2-1
V gene: TRBV10-2
CDR3 protein: CASSEFRRSSHNEQFF

J gene: TRBJ1-5
V gene: TRBV6-5
CDR3 protein: CASSYADRGSGTQPQHF

J gene: TRBJ1-1
V gene: TRBV7-6
CDR3 protein: CASSLDVGSTETFF

J gene: TRBJ1-4
V gene: TRBV12-3/TRBV12-4
CDR3 protein: CASRRGATNEKLFF

J gene: TRBJ2-3
V gene: TRBV24-1
CDR3 protein: CATSDWDRVTGGTDTQYF

J gene: TRBJ1-5
V gene: TRBV12-3/TRBV12-4
CDR3 protein: CATNRGAGPQHF

J gene: TRBJ1-2
V gene: TRBV7-8
CDR3 protein: CASAEEYGTDYGYTF

J gene: TRBJ1-2
V gene: TRBV7-2
CDR3 protein: CASSLSRGTNYGYTF

J gene: TRBJ2-1
V gene: TRBV3-1
CDR3 protein: CASSQETANEQFF

J gene: TRBJ1-1
V gene: TRBV20-1
CDR3 protein: CSARDFRQPRGGNTEAFF

J gene: TRBJ1-1
V gene: TRBV12-3/TRBV12-4
CDR3 protein: CASSLETRGTEAFF

J gene: TRBJ2-5
V gene: TRBV7-2
CDR3 protein: CASSLVGTAGGETQYF

J gene: TRBJ1-2
V gene: TRBV29-1
CDR3 protein: CSVADRAGSGYTF

J gene: TRBJ2-7
V gene: TRBV27
CDR3 protein: CASRGVYEQYF

J gene: TRBJ2-3
V gene: TRBV7-2
CDR3 protein: CASSLPGDTQYF

J gene: TRBJ2-7
V gene: TRBV28
CDR3 protein: CASRTQGAREQYF

J gene: TRBJ2-3
V gene: TRBV6-2/TRBV6-3
CDR3 protein: CASTLAGTTDTQYF

J gene: TRBJ2-1
V gene: TRBV7-3
CDR3 protein: CASSFLERGGLGRQFF

J gene: TRBJ1-2
V gene: TRBV12-3/TRBV12-4
CDR3 protein: CASSFQTDYGYTF

J gene: TRBJ1-1
V gene: TRBV14
CDR3 protein: CASSQGRRTEAFF

J gene: TRBJ2-2
V gene: TRBV27
CDR3 protein: CASSWTSGTGELFF

J gene: TRBJ2-6
V gene: TRBV27
CDR3 protein: CASSFEGAGANVLTF

J gene: TRBJ1-2
V gene: TRBV12-3/TRBV12-4
CDR3 protein: CASSLAETGYGYTF